This T cell receptor (beta chain) was observed in a study of T cell responses to AZD1222 COVID-19 vaccine. Trimming stripped 5 bases from V and 1 base from J, with 17 bases between. The length of the CDR3 is 16 residues. The germline gives CDR1 MDHEN, CDR2 SYDVKM. TCRdb's table, derived via immunoSEQ multiplex PCR, lists solely in-frame clones and lacks some. In the table there are about 170,000 clones, just over 90% of which are singletons. The receptor was derived from an adult in good health. The source was peripheral blood, collected on day 0 of AZD1222 vaccination. This chain joins TRBV28 and TRBJ1-1; the D gene is possibly TRBD1 (5 bases). CDR3 sequence: CASSPYLTAANTEAFF. As DNA, the CDR3 is TGTGCCAGCAGTCCCTACTTGACAGCTGCGAACACTGAAGCTTTCTTT.